These T cell receptor beta chains were read from a single sample in a study of blood T cell repertoires in COVID-19. TCRdb's copy holds only in-frame clones and misses some; the assay was immunoSEQ multiplex PCR. The sample includes fewer than 200,000 clones, about four fifths seen only once; the top ten take roughly 11%. The specimen was peripheral blood. These receptors all stem from a man aged 70 or older with active or convalescent COVID-19. CDR3s include the opening cysteine and the closing phenylalanine or tryptophan. D genes are given only for firm matches. Clone size is given for some rows only: seen once, a few or many times, or a class if the clone is expanded.

V	size	J	D	DNA	CDR3
TRBV13	NA	TRBJ2-3	TRBD2	TGTGCCAGCAGCTTGCCGGGACTAGCGGATACAGATACGCAGTATTTT	CASSLPGLADTDTQYF
TRBV7-2	NA	TRBJ2-1	TRBD2	TGTGCCAGCAGCTTAGGGTATGGACTAGCGGGAGGCTACAATGAGCAGTTCTTC	CASSLGYGLAGGYNEQFF
TRBV4-1	NA	TRBJ2-7	TRBD2	TGCGCCAGCAGCCAAGAGTTTACTAGCGGGAGGTACGAGCAGTACTTC	CASSQEFTSGRYEQYF
TRBV28	NA	TRBJ1-5	NA	TGTGCCATAACCGGGGGTCGGGTGCCCCAGCATTTT	CAITGGRVPQHF
TRBV7-8	NA	TRBJ1-6	TRBD1	TGTGCCAGCAGCACTGACAGGGGAAGGTCCTATAATTCACCCCTCCACTTT	CASSTDRGRSYNSPLHF
TRBV5-5	once	TRBJ2-7	TRBD1	TGTGCCAGCAGCCGTGGGACAGGGATCTACGAGCAGTACTTC	CASSRGTGIYEQYF
TRBV7-2	once	TRBJ1-2	NA	TGTGCCAGCAGGAGAGCGGGAATGGAGGGCTACACCTTC	CASRRAGMEGYTF
TRBV2	NA	TRBJ2-1	NA	TGTGCCAGCAGTGTTGCGACTCGTTCGGGTGAGCAGTTCTTC	CASSVATRSGEQFF
TRBV28	NA	TRBJ1-4	NA	TGTGCCAGCAGTCCCGGACTGGGGACAACTAATGAAAAACTGTTTTTT	CASSPGLGTTNEKLFF
TRBV7-8	once	TRBJ1-4	NA	TGTGCCAGCAGCTTACGGGATGAAAAACTGTTTTTT	CASSLRDEKLFF
TRBV7-9	NA	TRBJ1-2	NA	TGTGCCAGCAGCCCGCGACGGGATTATAACTATGGCTACACCTTC	CASSPRRDYNYGYTF
TRBV18	NA	TRBJ2-1	TRBD1	TGTGCCAGCTCCGGGACAGGGTCTCCCTACAATGAGCAGTTCTTC	CASSGTGSPYNEQFF
TRBV7-6	once	TRBJ1-1	TRBD1	TGTGCCAGCAGCTTTTTGCCGACCGGGACAGAGAACACTGAAGCTTTCTTT	CASSFLPTGTENTEAFF
TRBV4-3	NA	TRBJ1-4	NA	TGCGCCAGCAGATCCAGGGGTTGGGCTAATGAAAAACTGTTTTTT	CASRSRGWANEKLFF
TRBV5-6	NA	TRBJ1-6	TRBD1	TGTGCCAGCAGCTTAAACGGACAGGGGAATTCACCCCTCCACTTT	CASSLNGQGNSPLHF
TRBV7-2	NA	TRBJ2-2	TRBD2	TGTGCCAGCAGAGGAGTTGCGGGGGACACCGGGGAGCTGTTTTTT	CASRGVAGDTGELFF
TRBV18	NA	TRBJ1-4	NA	TGTGCCAGCTCACCACGGCAGGGGACAAATGAAAAACTGTTTTTT	CASSPRQGTNEKLFF
TRBV27	NA	TRBJ2-7	TRBD2	TGTGCCAGCAGTTTCTCTAGCGGGAGTTTAGCCTACGAGCAGTACTTC	CASSFSSGSLAYEQYF
TRBV5-1	NA	TRBJ1-2	TRBD1	TGCGCCAGCAGCTTGGAGGGGGCTGGTGGCTACACCTTC	CASSLEGAGGYTF
TRBV6-2/TRBV6-3	NA	TRBJ2-5	NA	TGTGCCAGCAGTCGCTGGGGACAACGACAAGAGACCCAGTACTTC	CASSRWGQRQETQYF
TRBV6-5	once	TRBJ2-7	NA	TGTGCCAGCAGTTACTGGGACACAACCTACGAGCAGTACTTC	CASSYWDTTYEQYF
TRBV29-1	NA	TRBJ2-5	NA	TGCAGCGTTTTAGGGGGGGAAGAGACCCAGTACTTC	CSVLGGEETQYF
TRBV12-3/TRBV12-4	NA	TRBJ2-7	TRBD2	TGTGCCAGCAGTTTATGGGGAGGGAACGAGCAGTACTTC	CASSLWGGNEQYF
TRBV18	NA	TRBJ1-2	TRBD1	TGTGCCAGCTCACCACCTGGGGACAGGGGTTACACCTTC	CASSPPGDRGYTF
TRBV18	NA	TRBJ1-2	NA	TGTGCCAGCTCACCGACGGGGGGGGTTGGCTACACCTTC	CASSPTGGVGYTF
TRBV7-7	NA	TRBJ2-2	TRBD1	TGTGCTAGCAGCCCCGGGACAGGGGTCACCGGGGAGCTGTTTTTT	CASSPGTGVTGELFF
TRBV27	NA	TRBJ1-6	NA	TGTGCCAGCAGTGCCCGAGACAGACAATATTCACCCCTCCACTTT	CASSARDRQYSPLHF
TRBV5-1	few	TRBJ2-2	TRBD1	TGCGCCAGCAGCTGGACAGGGGCGGGCGGGGAGCTGTTTTTT	CASSWTGAGGELFF
TRBV29-1	NA	TRBJ1-4	TRBD1	TGCAGCGTTTCGACGACAGGGCCCAGGAAGAAACTGTTTTTT	CSVSTTGPRKKLFF
TRBV4-2	NA	TRBJ1-5	NA	TGTGCCAGCAGCTCCGGGGACAACCTCCAAAATCAGCCCCAGCATTTT	CASSSGDNLQNQPQHF
TRBV12-5	NA	TRBJ2-1	TRBD1	TGTGCTAGTGGTTCCTCGACAGGGGGCGAGCAGTTCTTC	CASGSSTGGEQFF
TRBV5-6	NA	TRBJ1-2	NA	TGTGCCAGCAGCGACCCCACTCCTAGTAAGGGCTACACCTTC	CASSDPTPSKGYTF
TRBV28	NA	TRBJ1-2	TRBD1	TGTGCCAGCAGTTTACCGGTGACAGGGGTCTATGGCTACACCTTC	CASSLPVTGVYGYTF
TRBV30	NA	TRBJ2-7	TRBD2	TGTGCCTGGAGCAAGGGAGGGGAGGGCGAGCAGTACTTC	CAWSKGGEGEQYF
TRBV27	NA	TRBJ1-6	NA	TGTGCCAGCAGCCTACCTTTCCCTCGGGATTCACCCCTCCACTTT	CASSLPFPRDSPLHF
TRBV3-1/TRBV3-2	few	TRBJ2-1	NA	TGTGCCAGCAGCCCCAGACAGCGCCCACACAATGAGCAGTTCTTC	CASSPRQRPHNEQFF
TRBV4-1	once	TRBJ1-1	NA	TGCGCCAGCAGCCACGCCCTTAGACACGGGGGGAACACTGAAGCTTTCTTT	CASSHALRHGGNTEAFF
TRBV10-3	many	TRBJ2-3	TRBD2	TGTGCCATCACCACGACTAGCGGGGGGTTCGCAGATACGCAGTATTTT	CAITTTSGGFADTQYF
TRBV5-4	NA	TRBJ2-5	NA	TGTGCCAGCAGCACCCGGGAGACCCAGTACTTC	CASSTRETQYF
TRBV18	NA	TRBJ1-5	NA	TGTGCCAGCTCACCACTGCAGGGTGATCAGCCCCAGCATTTT	CASSPLQGDQPQHF
TRBV30	NA	TRBJ1-1	NA	TGTGCCTGGAGTGCCATAACCCCCCCCGGGACTGCGAACACTGAAGCTTTCTTT	CAWSAITPPGTANTEAFF
TRBV5-1	NA	TRBJ2-3	TRBD2	TGCGCCAGCAGCTGGAGCGGGGGGTCGACAGATACGCAGTATTTT	CASSWSGGSTDTQYF
TRBV2	NA	TRBJ1-1	NA	TGTGCCAGCACCCGCCTCGGGAGGGCGCAGAACACTGAAGCTTTCTTT	CASTRLGRAQNTEAFF
TRBV3-1/TRBV3-2	NA	TRBJ1-3	NA	TGTGCCAGCAGGGACTCGGACCGAACTGGAAACACCATATATTTT	CASRDSDRTGNTIYF
TRBV24-1	NA	TRBJ1-4	NA	TGTGCCACCAGTGATCGCACGGGGGGGAATGAAAAACTGTTTTTT	CATSDRTGGNEKLFF
TRBV19	NA	TRBJ2-1	TRBD1	TGTGCCAGTAGAAACAGGGGGCGAAACAATGAGCAGTTCTTC	CASRNRGRNNEQFF
TRBV19	NA	TRBJ2-1	TRBD2	TGTGCCAGTACTAGCGGGCCGGGTGAGCAGTTCTTC	CASTSGPGEQFF
TRBV24-1	NA	TRBJ2-1	NA	TGTGCCACCAGTGACAGGACTGAAGAGCAGTTCTTC	CATSDRTEEQFF
TRBV7-2	NA	TRBJ2-7	TRBD1	TGTGCCAGCAGCCCACAAGCGGGACAGGGGGCGAGTGAGCAGTACTTC	CASSPQAGQGASEQYF
TRBV29-1	NA	TRBJ1-5	TRBD1	TGCAGCGCCCGGGAGGGGGCAGGCAATCAGCCCCAGCATTTT	CSAREGAGNQPQHF
TRBV4-3	NA	TRBJ1-1	TRBD1	TGCGCCAGCAGCCAAGAGGCAGCAGGGGGCAGGGATAACACTGAAGCTTTCTTT	CASSQEAAGGRDNTEAFF
TRBV28	NA	TRBJ2-5	NA	TGTGCCAGCAGTTTCACTTACAGGGTTAAGGCAAAGAAAGAGACCCAGTACTTC	CASSFTYRVKAKKETQYF
TRBV28	NA	TRBJ1-4	NA	TGTGCCAGCAGTTTAATGGGGGCGGCTAATGAAAAACTGTTTTTT	CASSLMGAANEKLFF
TRBV20-1	many	TRBJ1-3	NA	TGCAGTGCTAGTGAAAGGGGCACTGGAAACACCATATATTTT	CSASERGTGNTIYF
TRBV3-1/TRBV3-2	NA	TRBJ1-5	NA	TGTGCCAGCAGCCGGGGGGGGAGCAATCAGCCCCAGCATTTT	CASSRGGSNQPQHF
TRBV11-2	NA	TRBJ2-1	TRBD1	TGTGCCAGCAGGGGGGCGGGACAGGGGACCTACAATGAGCAGTTCTTC	CASRGAGQGTYNEQFF
TRBV2	NA	TRBJ1-5	TRBD1	TGTGCCAGCACCAAAGACAGGGGAAAGAATCAGCCCCAGCATTTT	CASTKDRGKNQPQHF
TRBV18	NA	TRBJ2-2	NA	TGTGCCAGCTCGGTTTACAGGACCCCGAACACCGGGGAGCTGTTTTTT	CASSVYRTPNTGELFF
TRBV3-1/TRBV3-2	NA	TRBJ1-2	TRBD1	TGTGCCAGCAGCCAGGACAGGGACTATGGCTACACCTTC	CASSQDRDYGYTF
TRBV7-9	once	TRBJ1-6	NA	TGTGCCAGCAGCCAACGAACAGGGTTTAATTCACCCCTCCACTTT	CASSQRTGFNSPLHF